This TCR beta chain originates from a study of blood T cell repertoires in COVID-19 (dated by TCRdb to the early 2020s). For the wider study: The collaborator samples originated in the United States, Italy and Spain and spanned the acute and convalescent phases of COVID-19. The prospective study material was composed of cDNA or gDNA derived from T cells, B-cell-depleted T cells, or PBMCs. Subjects who had been exposed to COVID-19, were actively infected with it, or had recovered from it provided the deeply sampled blood TCRbeta repertoires that made up the dataset. The repertoires were released in a freely available public database meant as a resource for research on the immune response to SARS-CoV-2. The samples were drawn from two sources: the first 160 participants of the ongoing ImmuneRACE study, and 950 to 1,500 subjects contributed by 6 global collaborators. Nearly every sample came with metadata listing a de-identified subject ID, COVID-19 status, age in years and sex. Where available, HLA class I and class II types were taken from metadata supplied by the sample provider and were not determined by assay-based typing.

What the work shows at the level of the full study, not this receptor alone: Clinical and demographic metadata were provided uncurated, with the amount varying by source and participant.

V loses 6 bases at its end and J loses 2 bases; junction bases beyond the gene matches: 5. CDR3 length: 15 amino acids, cysteine to phenylalanine. The read is trimmed to its CDR3 DNA, 45 bases read in frame from base 1. The germline V gene (reference sequence) gives CDR1 as MNHNY and CDR2 as SVGAGI. Concerning this clone: The target of this receptor is not known. No base-level quality is on record; no much larger clone is a single base apart.

The immunoSEQ Assay, a bias-controlled multiplex PCR, was used to amplify TCRbeta CDR3 regions from genomic DNA. In the authors' own workflow: The number of nucleated cells in each sample was estimated by amplification of reference gene primers within the assay. To quantify the absolute abundance of each unique TCRbeta CDR3 rearrangement, sequence reads were collapsed and filtered. Productive Simpson clonality was computed per sample as the square root of Simpson's diversity index over productive rearrangements. The table comes from immuneACCESS by way of TCRdb, which keeps in-frame sequences with V and J called. Part of the clones is missing from these tables; in studies checked, under half for an unresolved V gene and the rest for unknown reasons. V and J calls and clone size are as listed in that table; D and trimming were resolved from the DNA. This sample has some 180,000 clones in its table, and roughly 91% of those were observed once. The ten largest clones add up to roughly 4.5% of the sample.

In Seattle, one collaborating source enrolled patients while the infection was active and tracked those patients longitudinally over the course of disease. Collaborating institutions collected whole blood in K2EDTA tubes following their own protocols. For TCRbeta analysis, collaborators shipped samples as frozen whole blood, isolated PBMCs, or DNA extracted from either of those sample types. The sequence derives from a man younger than 30 with COVID-19, enrolled during active disease. The rearrangement joined TRBV6-6 to TRBJ1-5; 9 central bases correspond to TRBD1. What was sequenced was peripheral blood. The CDR3 protein sequence reads: CASRGTGTGNQPQHF. DNA sequence: TGTGCCAGCAGAGGGACAGGGACAGGCAATCAGCCCCAGCATTTT.